Listed below are T cell receptor beta chains from one sample, sequenced in a study of T cells in Graves' hyperthyroidism and ophthalmopathy. From the multiplex PCR reads, TCRdb called clonotypes with MiXCR, one entry per CDR3 protein. In the table there are about 620,000 distinct CDR3 sequences, 15% to 20% of which are singletons. The sequenced sample consisted of blood. Receptors originate from a woman in her 30s with Graves' hyperthyroidism. CDR3s include the opening cysteine and the closing phenylalanine or tryptophan.

TRBJ2-1,TRBV7-9,CASTLFGGFVLNEQFF
TRBJ2-1,TRBV11-1,CASSLSLAGGYNEQFF
TRBJ2-1,TRBV5-1,CASSLNPRRDREVF
TRBJ2-1,TRBV4-1,CASSQLGLAANEQFF
TRBJ2-5,TRBV7-2,CASSLVPSGGLQETQYF
TRBJ1-5,TRBV2,CASSRTATLPQHF
TRBJ2-7,TRBV28,CASSLAQGVIYEQYF
TRBJ2-7,TRBV30,CAWSVGGGFYEQYF
TRBJ2-3,TRBV27,CASSARTSGGLTDTQYF
TRBJ2-7,TRBV20-1,CSAPPTGLGPLEQYF
TRBJ2-1,TRBV18,CASSPGAGTSGNNEQFF
TRBJ2-3,TRBV7-8,CASSPWGRKSTDTQYF
TRBJ2-3,TRBV27,CASSWGPLPRDTQYF
TRBJ2-1,TRBV24-1,CATSPGLAGTVLNEQFF
TRBJ2-7,TRBV11-1,CASSPSGRASYEQYF
TRBJ2-7,TRBV4-1,CASSLSPGESYEQYF
TRBJ2-7,TRBV9,CARTTGGYEQYF
TRBJ1-2,TRBV30,CAWRPRQITYGYTF
TRBJ2-5,TRBV20-1,CSAPGQGLPTQYF
TRBJ2-7,TRBV7-2,CASSFDSASYEQYF
TRBJ2-7,TRBV29-1,CSVEGQGTYEQYF
TRBJ1-2,TRBV6-1,CASSNGGSGGGGYTF
TRBJ2-5,TRBV7-2,CASSLLGQETQYF